This TCR beta chain was captured in a study of T cells in Graves' hyperthyroidism and ophthalmopathy. Overall study results and limits: The model anticipated ophthalmopathy a median approximately six months pre-onset. In blood, most of the thyroid clonotypes expanded above 0.001 were also present.

This clonotype was detected ten times or more. Its antigen is unknown. The CDR3 regions of TCR beta were amplified from RNA transcripts. HTBI primers were employed in a first-round RT-PCR of the TCR CDR3. In TCRdb, the multiplex PCR reads were re-called with MiXCR into one record per CDR3 protein. The sample records about 380,000 distinct CDR3 sequences, 13% being singletons. Exclusion of patients followed from uncontrolled infection, other autoimmune disease, pregnancy or lactation. Germline CDR1 MGHRA, CDR2 YSYEKL. CDR3 length equals 15 residues. Deletions cut 1 base from V and 0 bases from J, with 9 bases between.

Sequencing input: blood. The J gene is TRBJ1-1, the V gene TRBV4-1; D is unclear. This TCR came from a man aged 25-45 years with Graves' hyperthyroidism that later progressed to Graves' ophthalmopathy. The CDR3 is CASSQVPKMNTEAFF. The CDR3 DNA reads as TGCGCCAGCAGCCAAGTCCCAAAGATGAACACTGAAGCTTTCTTT.